The source of this TCR beta chain is a study of high-grade serous ovarian cancer treatment subgroups. Overall study results and limits: Without spatial data, bulk sequencing limits insight into HGSC tumor diversity. Tumors within one patient showed repertoire similarity of roughly 0.1 to 0.8. Repertoire analysis covered CDR3 alone, not CDR1 or CDR2.

For this clone: The antigen is unknown.

The CDR3 is made up of 15 amino acids. Deletions cut 1 base from V and 4 bases from J, with 9 bases between. CDR1 SGHNT and CDR2 YYREEE come from the germline V gene (reference sequence). Tumor samples were obtained before definitive surgery or chemotherapy. The table came from immunoSEQ multiplex PCR; TCRdb's copy has only in-frame clones and leaves some out. This table holds approximately 15,000 clones, around 73% found once. The sequencing sample was made of tumor tissue. This receptor was obtained from a human donor with high-grade serous ovarian cancer. V usage is TRBV5-4 and J usage is TRBJ1-6, with unresolved D. The CDR3 here is CASSLWAGYNSPLHF. The DNA of the CDR3 is TGTGCCAGCAGCTTGTGGGCAGGTTATAATTCACCCCTCCACTTT.